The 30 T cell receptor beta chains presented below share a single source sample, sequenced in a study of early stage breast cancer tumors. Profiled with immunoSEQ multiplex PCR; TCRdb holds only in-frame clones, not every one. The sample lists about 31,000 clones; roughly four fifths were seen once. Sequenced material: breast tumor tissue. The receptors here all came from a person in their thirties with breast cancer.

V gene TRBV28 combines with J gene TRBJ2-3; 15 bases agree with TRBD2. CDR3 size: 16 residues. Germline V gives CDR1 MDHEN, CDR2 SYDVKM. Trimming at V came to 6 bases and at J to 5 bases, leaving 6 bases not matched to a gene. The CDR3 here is CASRLPGLAGGDTQYF. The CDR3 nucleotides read TGTGCCAGCAGGCTTCCGGGACTAGCGGGAGGAGATACGCAGTATTTT.

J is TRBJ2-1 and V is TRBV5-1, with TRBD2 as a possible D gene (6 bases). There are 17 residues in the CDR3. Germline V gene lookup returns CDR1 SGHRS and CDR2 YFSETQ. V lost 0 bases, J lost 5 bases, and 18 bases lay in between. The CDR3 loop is CASSLDPGHRRDNEQFF. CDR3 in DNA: TGCGCCAGCAGCTTGGACCCTGGCCACCGGAGGGACAATGAGCAGTTCTTC. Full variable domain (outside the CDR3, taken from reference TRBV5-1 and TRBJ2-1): KAGVTQTPRYLIKTRGQQVTLSCSPISGHRSVSWYQQTPGQGLQFLFEYFSETQRNKGNFPGRFSGRQFSNSRSEMNVSTLELGDSALYLCASSLDPGHRRDNEQFFGPGTRLTVL.

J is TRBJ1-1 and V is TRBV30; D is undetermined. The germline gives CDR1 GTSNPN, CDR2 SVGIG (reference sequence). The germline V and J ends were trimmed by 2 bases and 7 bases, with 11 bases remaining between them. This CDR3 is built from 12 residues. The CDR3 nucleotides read TGTGCCTGGAGTCCAAGCCGAGGTGAAGCTTTCTTT. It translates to CAWSPSRGEAFF.

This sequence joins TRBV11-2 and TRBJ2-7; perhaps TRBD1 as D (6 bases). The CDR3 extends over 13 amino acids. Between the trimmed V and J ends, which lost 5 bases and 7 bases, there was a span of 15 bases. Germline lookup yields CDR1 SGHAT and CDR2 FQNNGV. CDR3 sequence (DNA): TGTGCCAGCAGCCCTGACAGGTCCTGGGAGCAGTACTTC. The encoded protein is CASSPDRSWEQYF.

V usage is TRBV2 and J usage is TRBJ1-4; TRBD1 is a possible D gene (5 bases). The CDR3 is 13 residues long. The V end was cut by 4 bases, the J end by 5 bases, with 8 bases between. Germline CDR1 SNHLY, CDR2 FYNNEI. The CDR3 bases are TGTGCCAGCAGTGGGGACCACAATGAAAAACTGTTTTTT. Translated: CASSGDHNEKLFF.

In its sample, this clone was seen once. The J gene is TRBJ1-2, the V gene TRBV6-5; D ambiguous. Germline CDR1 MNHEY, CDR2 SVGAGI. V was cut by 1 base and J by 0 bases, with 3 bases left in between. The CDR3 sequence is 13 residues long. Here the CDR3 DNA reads TGTGCCAGCAGTTACTTAACTAACTATGGCTACACCTTC. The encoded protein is CASSYLTNYGYTF.

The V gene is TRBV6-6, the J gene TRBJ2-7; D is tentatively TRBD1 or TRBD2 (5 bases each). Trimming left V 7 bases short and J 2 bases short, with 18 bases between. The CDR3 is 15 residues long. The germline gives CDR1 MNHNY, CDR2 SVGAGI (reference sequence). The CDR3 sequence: CASNRGAGTTYEQYF. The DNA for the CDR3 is TGTGCCAGCAATCGGGGTGCCGGGACGACCTACGAGCAGTACTTC.

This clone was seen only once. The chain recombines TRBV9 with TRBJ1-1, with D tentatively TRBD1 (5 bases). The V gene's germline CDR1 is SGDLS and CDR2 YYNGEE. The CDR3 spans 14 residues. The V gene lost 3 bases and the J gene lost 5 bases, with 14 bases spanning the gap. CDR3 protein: CASSAQGRGTEAFF. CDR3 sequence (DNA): TGTGCCAGCAGCGCCCAGGGAAGAGGGACTGAAGCTTTCTTT.

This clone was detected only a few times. Here the CDR3 DNA reads TGTGCCAGCAGCTTAGGATTCCTATACGAGCAGTACTTC. As protein: CASSLGFLYEQYF. The chain links TRBV7-9 to TRBJ2-7; D is undetermined. Trimming took 1 base from V and 4 from J, leaving 8 bases between them. CDR3 size: 13 residues. CDR1 is SEHNR, CDR2 FQNEAQ, per germline (reference sequence).

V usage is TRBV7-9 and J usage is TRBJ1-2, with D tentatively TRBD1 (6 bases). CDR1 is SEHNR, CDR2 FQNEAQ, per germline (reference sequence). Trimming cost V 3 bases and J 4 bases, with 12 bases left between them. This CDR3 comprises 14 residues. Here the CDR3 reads CASSFLGQSYGYTF. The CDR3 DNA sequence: TGTGCCAGCAGCTTTCTTGGACAGAGCTATGGCTACACCTTC.

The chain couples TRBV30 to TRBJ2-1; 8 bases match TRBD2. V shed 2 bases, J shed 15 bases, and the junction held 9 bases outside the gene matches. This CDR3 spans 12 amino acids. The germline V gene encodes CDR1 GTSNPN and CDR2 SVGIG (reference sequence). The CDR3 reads CAWSPGRGGGFF. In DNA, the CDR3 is TGTGCCTGGAGTCCCGGGAGGGGGGGAGGGTTCTTC.

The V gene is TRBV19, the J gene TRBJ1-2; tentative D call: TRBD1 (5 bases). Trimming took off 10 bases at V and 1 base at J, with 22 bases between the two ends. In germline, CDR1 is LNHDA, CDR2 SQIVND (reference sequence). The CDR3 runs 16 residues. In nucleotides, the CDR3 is TGTGCCACCAAGGCCAGGTGGGGCATAGATAACTATGGCTACACCTTC. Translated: CATKARWGIDNYGYTF.

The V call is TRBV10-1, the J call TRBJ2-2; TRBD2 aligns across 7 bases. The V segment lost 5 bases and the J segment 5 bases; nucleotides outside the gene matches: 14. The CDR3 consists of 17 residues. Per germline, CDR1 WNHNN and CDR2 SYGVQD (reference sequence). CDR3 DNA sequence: TGCGCCAGCAGTCGCGGGTCCGCGGGAGTAGGTACCGGGGAGCTGTTTTTT. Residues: CASSRGSAGVGTGELFF.

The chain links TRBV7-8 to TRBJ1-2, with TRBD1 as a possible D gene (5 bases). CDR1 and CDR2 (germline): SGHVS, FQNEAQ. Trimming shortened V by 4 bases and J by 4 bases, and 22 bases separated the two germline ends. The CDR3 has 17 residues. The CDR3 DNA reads TGTGCCAGCAGCTCCGACTTAGACCAGGGTTATTTCTATGGCTACACCTTC. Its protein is CASSSDLDQGYFYGYTF.

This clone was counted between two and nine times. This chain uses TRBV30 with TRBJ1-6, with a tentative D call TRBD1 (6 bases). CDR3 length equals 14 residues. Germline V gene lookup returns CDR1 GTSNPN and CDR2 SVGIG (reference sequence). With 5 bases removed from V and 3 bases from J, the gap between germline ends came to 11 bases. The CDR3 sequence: CAWQDSGYNSPLHF. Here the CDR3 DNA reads TGTGCCTGGCAGGACAGCGGCTATAATTCACCCCTCCACTTT.

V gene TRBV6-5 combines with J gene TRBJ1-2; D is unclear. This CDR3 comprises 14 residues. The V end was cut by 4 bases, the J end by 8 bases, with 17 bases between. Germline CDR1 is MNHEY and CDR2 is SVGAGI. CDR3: CASSSRTRGWGYTF. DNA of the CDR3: TGTGCCAGCAGTTCCCGAACCAGAGGGTGGGGCTACACCTTC.

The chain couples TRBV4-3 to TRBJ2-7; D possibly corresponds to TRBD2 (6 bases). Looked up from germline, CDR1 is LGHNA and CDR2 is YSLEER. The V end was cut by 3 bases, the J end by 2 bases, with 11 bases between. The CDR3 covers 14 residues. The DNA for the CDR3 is TGCGCCAGCAGCCAGCGGGGCAGAACCTACGAGCAGTACTTC. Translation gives CASSQRGRTYEQYF.

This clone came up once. Here the CDR3 DNA reads TGTGCCAGCAGTACCGGGACTAGCGGGAGGGCCCGGGAGCAGTACTTC. Its protein is CASSTGTSGRAREQYF. This chain connects TRBV27 to TRBJ2-7; TRBD2 agrees at 16 bases. V was pared by 5 bases and J by 7 bases, with 8 bases of the junction left unmatched. Germline V lookup: CDR1 MNHEY, CDR2 SMNVEV (reference sequence). This CDR3 spans 16 amino acids.

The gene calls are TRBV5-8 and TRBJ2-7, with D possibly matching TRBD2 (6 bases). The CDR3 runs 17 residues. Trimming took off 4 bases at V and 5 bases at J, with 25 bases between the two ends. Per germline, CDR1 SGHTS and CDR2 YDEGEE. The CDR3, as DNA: TGTGCCAGCAGCCGGGGGACGTCCGGGACGAGGGGAGACGAGCAGTACTTC. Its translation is CASSRGTSGTRGDEQYF.

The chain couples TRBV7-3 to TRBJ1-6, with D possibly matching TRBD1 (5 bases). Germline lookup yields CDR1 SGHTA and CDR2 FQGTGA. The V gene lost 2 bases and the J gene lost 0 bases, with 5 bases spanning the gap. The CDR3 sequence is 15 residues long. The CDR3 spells CASSLDSSYNSPLHF. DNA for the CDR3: TGTGCCAGCAGCTTAGACAGCTCCTATAATTCACCCCTCCACTTT. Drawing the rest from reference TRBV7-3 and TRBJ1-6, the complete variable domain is GAGVSQTPSNKVTEKGKYVELRCDPISGHTALYWYRQSLGQGPEFLIYFQGTGAADDSGLPNDRFFAVRPEGSVSTLKIQRTERGDSAVYLCASSLDSSYNSPLHFGNGTRLTVT.

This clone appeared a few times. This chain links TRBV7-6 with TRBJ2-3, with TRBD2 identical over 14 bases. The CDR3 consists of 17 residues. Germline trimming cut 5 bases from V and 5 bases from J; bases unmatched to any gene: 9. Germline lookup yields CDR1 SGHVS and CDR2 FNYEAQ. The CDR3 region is CASSTRLAGGQGDTQYF. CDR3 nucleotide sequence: TGTGCCAGCAGCACGAGACTAGCGGGAGGGCAGGGAGATACGCAGTATTTT.

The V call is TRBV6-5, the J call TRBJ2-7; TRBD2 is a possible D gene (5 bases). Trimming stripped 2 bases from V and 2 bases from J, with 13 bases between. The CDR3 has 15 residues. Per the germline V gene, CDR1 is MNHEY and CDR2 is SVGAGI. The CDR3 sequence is CASSYGISGTYEQYF. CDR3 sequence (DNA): TGTGCCAGCAGTTACGGTATAAGCGGAACCTACGAGCAGTACTTC.

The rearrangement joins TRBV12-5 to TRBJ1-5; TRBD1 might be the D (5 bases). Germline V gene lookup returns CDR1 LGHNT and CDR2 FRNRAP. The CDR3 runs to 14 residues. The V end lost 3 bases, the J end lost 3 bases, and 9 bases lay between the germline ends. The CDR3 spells CASGFRDPNQPQHF. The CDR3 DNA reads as TGTGCTAGTGGTTTTCGGGACCCCAATCAGCCCCAGCATTTT.

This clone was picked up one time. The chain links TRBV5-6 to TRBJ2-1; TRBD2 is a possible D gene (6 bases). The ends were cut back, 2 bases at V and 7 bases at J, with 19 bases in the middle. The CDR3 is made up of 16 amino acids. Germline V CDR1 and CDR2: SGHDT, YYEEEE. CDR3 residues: CASSFSSWGVRNEQFF. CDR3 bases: TGTGCCAGCAGCTTCAGTAGCTGGGGGGTCCGAAATGAGCAGTTCTTC.

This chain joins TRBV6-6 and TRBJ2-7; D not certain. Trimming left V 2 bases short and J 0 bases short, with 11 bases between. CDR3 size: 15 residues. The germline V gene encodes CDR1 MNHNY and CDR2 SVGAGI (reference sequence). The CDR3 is CASSYASPRSYEQYF. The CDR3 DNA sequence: TGTGCCAGCAGTTACGCCTCTCCCCGCTCCTACGAGCAGTACTTC.

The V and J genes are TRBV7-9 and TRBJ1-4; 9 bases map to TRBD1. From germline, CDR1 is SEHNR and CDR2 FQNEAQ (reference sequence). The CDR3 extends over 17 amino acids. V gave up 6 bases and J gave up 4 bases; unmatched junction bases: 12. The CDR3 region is CASSSGTGFFNNEKLFF. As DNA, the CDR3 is TGTGCCAGCAGTTCCGGGACAGGGTTTTTTAATAATGAAAAACTGTTTTTT.

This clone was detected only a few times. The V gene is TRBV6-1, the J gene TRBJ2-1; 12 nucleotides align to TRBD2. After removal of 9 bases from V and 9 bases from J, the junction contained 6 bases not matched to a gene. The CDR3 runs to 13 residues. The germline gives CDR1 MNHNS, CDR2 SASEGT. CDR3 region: CASSSGRGLEQFF. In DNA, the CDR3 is TGTGCCAGTTCTAGCGGGAGGGGTCTTGAGCAGTTCTTC.

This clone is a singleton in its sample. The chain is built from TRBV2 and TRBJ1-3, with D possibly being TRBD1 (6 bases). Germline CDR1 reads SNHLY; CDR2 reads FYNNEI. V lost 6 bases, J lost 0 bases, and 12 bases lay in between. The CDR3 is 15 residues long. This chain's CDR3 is CASSHRDLSGNTIYF. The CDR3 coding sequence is TGTGCCAGCAGCCACAGGGACCTCTCTGGAAACACCATATATTTT.

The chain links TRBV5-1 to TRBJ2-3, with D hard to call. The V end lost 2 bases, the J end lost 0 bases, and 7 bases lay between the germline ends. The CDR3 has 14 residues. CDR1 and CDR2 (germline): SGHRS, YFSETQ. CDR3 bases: TGCGCCAGCAGCTTCGGAGCTAGCACAGATACGCAGTATTTT. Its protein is CASSFGASTDTQYF.

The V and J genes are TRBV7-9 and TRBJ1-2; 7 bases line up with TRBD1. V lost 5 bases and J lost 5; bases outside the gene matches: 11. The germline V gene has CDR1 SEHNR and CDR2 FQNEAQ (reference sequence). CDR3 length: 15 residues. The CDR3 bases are TGTGCCAGCAGCCGGACAGGACCCCAAGGGTATGGCTACACCTTC. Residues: CASSRTGPQGYGYTF.